One T cell receptor beta chain is described in this entry. The antigen remains undetermined. These data come from a study of OX40 agonist ivuxolimab in advanced cancers. Regarding the study as a whole: Part of the nonresponder group also had normalized T-cell clonal expansion that was low.

Method: immunoSEQ multiplex PCR; TCRdb's copy keeps in-frame clones and lacks some. The table includes 48,000 or so clones, more than 75% detected once. The sequenced sample was CD4+ or CD8+ T cells sorted from blood, obtained in a trial of the OX40 agonist ivuxolimab. The TCR sequence derives from an adult with an advanced solid tumor such as melanoma, head and neck, liver or kidney cancer.

The chain's CDR3 is CASSLDPGSTEAFF. DNA for the CDR3: TGTGCCAGCAGCTTGGATCCGGGGAGCACTGAAGCTTTCTTT. The genes are TRBV5-4 and TRBJ1-1; no definite D call. V lost 0 bases, J lost 4 bases, and 10 bases lay in between. The CDR3 loop spans 14 amino acids. Germline CDR1 SGHNT, CDR2 YYREEE (reference sequence).